The 2 T cell receptor beta chains below come from one sample, sequenced in a study of glioma-infiltrating T cells after dendritic cell vaccination. Libraries were prepared by immunoSEQ multiplex PCR; TCRdb keeps only in-frame clonotypes and omits some of them. Of approximately 85,000 clones listed, 85% are singletons. Time point given: after dendritic cell vaccination, including at tumor progression/relapse. The starting material was blood, obtained after dendritic cell vaccination. The receptor source for this set is a human donor with glioblastoma.

The gene calls are TRBV19 and TRBJ1-5; 7 positions agree with TRBD1. Germline CDR1 is LNHDA and CDR2 is SQIVND (reference sequence). The ends lost 6 bases at V and 0 bases at J; junction bases unmatched: 5. The CDR3 runs 15 residues. For the CDR3, the DNA is TGTGCCAGTAGGGGACAGAGTTATAGCAATCAGCCCCAGCATTTT. Translating gives CASRGQSYSNQPQHF. Combining the CDR3 with reference TRBV19 and TRBJ1-5 gives the whole variable domain DGGITQSPKYLFRKEGQNVTLSCEQNLNHDAMYWYRQDPGQGLRLIYYSQIVNDFQKGDIAEGYSVSREKKESFPLTVTSAQKNPTAFYLCASRGQSYSNQPQHFGDGTRLSIL.

The chain is built from TRBV7-9 and TRBJ1-1; tentatively, D is TRBD1 (5 bases). V shed 3 bases and J shed 2 bases, with 10 bases lying between them. The CDR3 totals 14 residues. From germline, CDR1 is SEHNR and CDR2 FQNEAQ (reference sequence). The CDR3 DNA is TGTGCCAGCAGCTTGGGGGGGGGAAACACTGAAGCTTTCTTT. Translating gives CASSLGGGNTEAFF.